This T cell receptor (beta chain) appears in the sequencing data of a study of blood T cell repertoires in COVID-19. Measured with immunoSEQ multiplex PCR; TCRdb has only the in-frame clones, and not every one. The data show fewer than 450,000 clones, with approximately 84% seen just once and roughly 1% held by the top ten. This study enrolled people aged about 18 to 100 from around 26 US geographic areas. Germline V lookup: CDR1 SGHVS, CDR2 FQNEAQ. V lost 7 bases and J lost 14, with 21 bases in between. This CDR3 is 14 amino acids long. The origin of this receptor is a woman younger than 45 who had recovered from COVID-19. Sequenced material: PBMCs or T cells enriched from blood (not recorded which). This chain joins TRBV7-8 and TRBJ1-6, with D unresolved. CDR3 DNA sequence: TGTGCCAGCATGCCGGAGGCCGTTATGGGGTCCCTCCACTTT. Protein: CASMPEAVMGSLHF.